The clone carrying this T cell receptor beta chain is labeled medium-sized (0.01 to 0.1%). Its specificity is not known. This sample stems from a study of T cells in Graves' hyperthyroidism and ophthalmopathy. Study results and caveats: Stable hyperthyroidism was told apart from ophthalmopathy by a model built on 13 V-J features.

RNA transcripts served as the template for amplifying TCR beta CDR3 regions. The HTBI primer set was used in a first-round RT-PCR of the TCR CDR3. TCRdb processed the multiplex PCR reads anew with MiXCR; each CDR3 protein has one entry. The profile shows more than 500,000 distinct CDR3 sequences, 15% to 20% of them singletons. The CDR3 extends over 13 amino acids. After removal of 8 bases from V and 2 bases from J, the junction contained 4 bases not matched to a gene. Looked up from germline, CDR1 is LGHDT and CDR2 is YNNKEL (reference sequence). At least 3 on the Clinical Activity Score was recorded for ophthalmopathy patients, who also had NOSPECS grade at least 4 and duration under 3 months. Every diagnosis used clinical symptoms, serum thyroxine and TRAb, thyroid ultrasound and orbital computed tomography. The authors took PBMCs from roughly 9.3 ml fresh peripheral blood.

Sequenced input: blood. V usage is TRBV3-1 and J usage is TRBJ2-5, with 8 bases identical to TRBD2. The receptor was isolated from a woman between 25 and 40 years old with Graves' ophthalmopathy. The CDR3 here is CASDRGGQETQYF. In DNA, the CDR3 is TGTGCCAGCGATCGGGGGGGACAAGAGACCCAGTACTTC.